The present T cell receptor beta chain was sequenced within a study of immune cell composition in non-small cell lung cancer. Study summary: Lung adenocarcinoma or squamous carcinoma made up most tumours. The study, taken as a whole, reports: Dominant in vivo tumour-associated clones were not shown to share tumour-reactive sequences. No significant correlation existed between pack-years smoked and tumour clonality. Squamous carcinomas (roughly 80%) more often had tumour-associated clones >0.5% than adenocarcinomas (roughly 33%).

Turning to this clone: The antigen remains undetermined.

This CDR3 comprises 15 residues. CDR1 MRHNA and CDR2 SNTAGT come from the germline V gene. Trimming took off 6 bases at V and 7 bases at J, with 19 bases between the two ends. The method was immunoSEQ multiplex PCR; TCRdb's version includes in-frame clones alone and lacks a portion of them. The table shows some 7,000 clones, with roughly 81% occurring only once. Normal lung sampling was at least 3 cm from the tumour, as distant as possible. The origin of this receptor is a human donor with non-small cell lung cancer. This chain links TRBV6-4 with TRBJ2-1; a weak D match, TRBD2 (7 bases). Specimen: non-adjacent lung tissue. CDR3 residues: CASSPGGVARNEQFF. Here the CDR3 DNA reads TGTGCCAGCAGCCCGGGGGGCGTCGCGAGAAATGAGCAGTTCTTC.